The clone carrying this TCR beta chain turned up a few times. The CDR3 loop spans 11 amino acids. Deletions cut 5 bases from V and 8 bases from J, with 9 bases between. From the 5' RACE reads, TCRdb called clonotypes with MiXCR, one entry per CDR3 protein. The sample lists approximately 240,000 distinct CDR3 sequences, over 12% occurring once. This record belongs to a study of identical twins. The sequenced sample was memory (CD45RO+) T cells sorted from blood. This clonotype was obtained from a woman younger than 35 in good health. The J gene is TRBJ1-2, the V gene TRBV12-3 or TRBV12-4; D call uncertain. The CDR3 region is CASSNRLGYTF. As DNA, the CDR3 is TGTGCCAGCAGTAACCGGCTCGGCTACACCTTC.